The clone carrying this TCR beta chain was seen more than once but under ten times. Its cognate antigen is unknown. Together with a sample-barcoded 5' primer, a J-beta primer mix was included in a second PCR lasting roughly 6 to 12 cycles. Template switching added a 12-random-nucleotide identifier to every cDNA molecule. Paired-end reads containing CDR3 totaled no fewer than 2.5 million for each sample. Each CDR3 protein is one row after TCRdb ran MiXCR on the 5' RACE reads. The data contain around 1,000,000 distinct CDR3 sequences, 20% to 25% of them singletons. These data originate in a study of blood T cells in healthy people across ages. Whole-study results and caveats: Possibly, changes in expanded clonotypes were confounded because donor CMV status was unknown.

Germline CDR1 and CDR2: SEHNR and FQNEAQ (reference sequence). The CDR3 is 14 amino acids. These same records also appear under a second study, on T cells of mothers and their children. This second report adds: Samples were provided by three healthy Caucasian mothers and their six children.

The chain joins TRBV7-9 to TRBJ2-1; 12 nucleotides line up with TRBD2. The tail of the sequence fits TRBJ2-7 better, so the J call may be wrong. The sequenced sample was blood. The sequence was obtained from a girl aged 2 to 10 in good health. The CDR3 region has the DNA TGTGCCAGCAGCATGGGACTAGCGGGCTACGAGCAGTACTTC. Amino acids: CASSMGLAGYEQYF.